This entry describes one T cell receptor (beta chain). Its antigen is still unknown. The sample originates from a study of cytomegalovirus exposure and HLA in healthy donors. Overall study context: As an earlier analysis found, about 200 million T cells yielded some 120 million unique TCR beta sequences. Overall study results and limits: Cytomegalovirus association was assigned to over 150 TCR beta chains.

Primers included in the PCR were 60 Vbeta and 13 Jbeta primers. Method: immunoSEQ multiplex PCR; TCRdb's copy keeps in-frame clones and lacks some. The repertoire holds 150,000 to 200,000 clones, with 82% as singletons. The germline V gene has CDR1 SGHNT and CDR2 YENEEA. V lost 5 bases to trimming and J lost 10 bases; unmatched junction nucleotides: 3. The CDR3 covers 12 residues. The receptor comes from a girl aged 5 to 17 in good health and CMV-seropositive. What was sequenced was PBMCs. The chain recombines TRBV11-3 with TRBJ2-1, with 9 positions matching TRBD1. In DNA form, the CDR3 reads TGTGCCAGCAGCGAGACAGGGGGGGAGCAGTTCTTC. Translated: CASSETGGEQFF.